Below are 9 T cell receptor beta chains sequenced from a single sample in a study of T cells in Graves' hyperthyroidism and ophthalmopathy. What was amplified from RNA transcripts were TCR beta CDR3 regions. The HTBI primer set served for first-round RT-PCR of the TCR CDR3. TCRdb passed the multiplex PCR reads through MiXCR, listing each CDR3 protein once. Counted here are about half a million distinct CDR3 sequences, around a quarter occurring once; the ten biggest clones make up around 10%. Sequenced: blood. The receptors were sampled from a woman aged 30 to 39 with Graves' ophthalmopathy.

This clonotype has a count of ten or more. This rearrangement joins TRBV6-1 to TRBJ1-5; perhaps TRBD1 as D (6 bases). The CDR3 loop spans 19 amino acids. The V gene lost 2 bases and the J gene lost 0 bases, with 20 bases spanning the gap. Germline lookup yields CDR1 MNHNS and CDR2 SASEGT. Written as DNA, the CDR3 is TGTGCCAGCAGTGAAAGGGGGACCCCTCGAGCCAATAGCAATCAGCCCCAGCATTTT. Protein sequence: CASSERGTPRANSNQPQHF.

This clonotype was observed many times. The gene calls are TRBV6-5 and TRBJ2-5; 13 bases line up with TRBD2. The CDR3 sequence is 16 residues long. The germline V gene encodes CDR1 MNHEY and CDR2 SVGAGI. V lost 2 bases and J lost 4; bases outside the gene matches: 4. For the CDR3, the DNA is TGTGCCAGCAGTTACGGGACTAGCGGGGCGCGAGAGACCCAGTACTTC. Translating gives CASSYGTSGARETQYF.

About this clonotype: Given a much more abundant clone one base away, this may be a read error. Since no conserved phenylalanine or tryptophan closes the CDR3, a read error is the likely cause. No DNA is shown, since the ends of the CDR3 on it are uncertain; the CDR3 is the one TCRdb lists. The V call is TRBV20-1, the J call TRBJ1-1. Germline V CDR1 and CDR2: DFQATT, SNEGSKA (reference sequence). With termini counted, the CDR3 has 8 amino acids. The chain's CDR3 is CSASSESL.

V gene TRBV2 combines with J gene TRBJ2-7; 11 nucleotides line up with TRBD1. The V gene end was trimmed by 7 bases and the J gene end by 5 bases; junction bases not matched to a gene: 10. The CDR3 contains 15 residues. Germline V gene sequence: CDR1 SNHLY, CDR2 FYNNEI. In DNA form, the CDR3 reads TGTGCCAGCACCCGGACAGGGGGCGATTCGGACGAGCAGTACTTC. Its protein is CASTRTGGDSDEQYF.

The chain joins TRBV5-1 to TRBJ1-2; the D is unclear. Trimming removed 3 bases at V and 2 bases at J, with 8 bases between. Germline loops: CDR1 SGHRS, CDR2 YFSETQ. The CDR3 is made up of 13 amino acids. This CDR3 is CASSSTENYGYTF. CDR3 DNA sequence: TGCGCCAGCAGCTCGACGGAAAACTATGGCTACACCTTC. The full variable domain, with the rest looked up from reference TRBV5-1 and TRBJ1-2, is KAGVTQTPRYLIKTRGQQVTLSCSPISGHRSVSWYQQTPGQGLQFLFEYFSETQRNKGNFPGRFSGRQFSNSRSEMNVSTLELGDSALYLCASSSTENYGYTFGSGTRLTVV.

This clonotype appeared a few times. V usage is TRBV12-5 and J usage is TRBJ1-3, with D possibly being TRBD1 (6 bases). CDR1 and CDR2 from the germline V gene are LGHNT and FRNRAP. The CDR3 sequence is 15 residues long. Trimming left V 4 bases short and J 5 bases short, with 15 bases between. CDR3 in amino acids: CASGSGQPPRNTIYF. DNA for the CDR3: TGTGCTAGTGGTTCTGGACAGCCCCCCAGAAACACCATATATTTT.

The chain joins TRBV5-1 to TRBJ2-7; the D gene is possibly TRBD2 (5 bases). CDR1 and CDR2 from the germline V gene are SGHRS and YFSETQ. V was shortened by 2 bases and J by 1 base, with 22 bases between the two germline ends. This CDR3 is built from 18 residues. CDR3 sequence (DNA): TGCGCCAGCAGCTTAGGGTGGCTTACCGGGGAAGGTTCCTACGAGCAGTACTTC. Translating gives CASSLGWLTGEGSYEQYF.

There are many counts of this clonotype. This chain connects TRBV2 to TRBJ1-2; D call uncertain. Germline assignment: CDR1 SNHLY and CDR2 FYNNEI. V was clipped by 1 base and J by 6 bases, with 15 bases between them. This CDR3 contains 15 residues. This CDR3 reads CASSEVVGGLNGYTF. DNA for the CDR3: TGTGCCAGCAGTGAAGTAGTAGGCGGCCTGAATGGCTACACCTTC.

This clonotype was seen at least ten times. The J gene is TRBJ2-5, the V gene TRBV29-1, with TRBD2 matching over 9 bases. This CDR3 spans 13 amino acids. After removal of 7 bases from V and 2 bases from J, the junction contained 5 bases not matched to a gene. In germline, CDR1 is SQVTM, CDR2 ANQGSEA. CDR3 DNA sequence: TGCAGCGAACGGCGGGGGGGTCAAGAGACCCAGTACTTC. Residues: CSERRGGQETQYF. Full variable domain (remainder filled in from reference TRBV29-1 and TRBJ2-5): SAVISQKPSRDICQRGTSLTIQCQVDSQVTMMFWYRQQPGQSLTLIATANQGSEATYESGFVIDKFPISRPNLTFSTLTVSNMSPEDSSIYLCSERRGGQETQYFGPGTRLLVL.